This TCR beta chain was sequenced for a study of cytomegalovirus exposure and HLA in healthy donors. As regards this clone: As yet, its antigen is unknown.

Study-level points and caveats: Productive status was seen about 90% or about 30% of the time for most TCR beta V segments in an earlier analysis. In a later analysis, the majority of CMV-associated beta chains seemingly showed HLA restriction.

The V segment lost 4 bases and the J segment 4 bases; nucleotides outside the gene matches: 3. The CDR3 is 14 amino acids. Germline V gene sequence: CDR1 SGDLS, CDR2 YYNGEE. The PCR made use of 60 Vbeta and 13 Jbeta primers. TCRdb keeps only in-frame clones here, not all; method: immunoSEQ multiplex PCR. The repertoire consists of tens of thousands of clones, with 82% occurring once and the leading ten covering 3.8%. V usage is TRBV9 and J usage is TRBJ2-7, with 12 nucleotides matching TRBD1. Sequencing used PBMCs. The receptor comes from a man aged 45-60 years in good health and CMV-seronegative. CDR3 protein: CASSPGQGAYEQYF. CDR3 nucleotide sequence: TGTGCCAGCAGCCCGGGACAGGGGGCGTACGAGCAGTACTTC.